Shown below are 21 T cell receptor beta chains from a single sample sequenced in a study of T cell changes during pregnancy in multiple sclerosis. TCRdb's copy holds only in-frame clones and misses some; the assay was immunoSEQ multiplex PCR. The sample contains approximately 100,000 clones, approximately 94% of which appear only once. This specimen consisted of peripheral blood, obtained in the third trimester of pregnancy. These TCRs come from a female donor with multiple sclerosis, enrolled in a pregnancy study.

The rearrangement links TRBV28 to TRBJ1-4, with D tentatively TRBD1 (6 bases). This CDR3 has 14 residues. The germline V and J ends were trimmed by 7 bases and 4 bases, with 13 bases remaining between them. From germline, CDR1 is MDHEN and CDR2 SYDVKM. CDR3 DNA sequence: TGTGCCAGCAAGGACTGGACAGATAATGAAAAACTGTTTTTT. Protein sequence: CASKDWTDNEKLFF.

The V gene is TRBV5-4, the J gene TRBJ2-1; D perhaps matches TRBD1 (6 bases). Germline V gene sequence: CDR1 SGHNT, CDR2 YYREEE (reference sequence). V lost 2 bases to trimming and J lost 4 bases, with 13 bases between them. This CDR3 is built from 15 residues. The CDR3 coding sequence is TGTGCCAGCAGCTTACAGGGACCAAGTTACAATGAGCAGTTCTTC. Translated, it gives CASSLQGPSYNEQFF.

The rearrangement uses TRBV7-2 and TRBJ2-1; 12 bases map to TRBD2. The germline gives CDR1 SGHTA, CDR2 FQGNSA. Unmatched junction bases numbered 10, after V lost 5 bases and J lost 5 bases. This CDR3 is built from 17 residues. CDR3 residues: CASSPNGLAGFNNEQFF. DNA for the CDR3: TGTGCCAGCAGCCCCAACGGACTAGCGGGATTCAACAATGAGCAGTTCTTC.

The genes are TRBV4-2 and TRBJ2-5, with 13 positions matching TRBD2. Trimming took 2 bases from V and 2 from J; bases not matched to a gene: 5. The CDR3 is 17 residues long. Germline values: CDR1 LGHNA, CDR2 YNFKEQ. The CDR3: CASSQLGTSGAQETQYF. The CDR3 bases are TGTGCCAGCAGCCAACTGGGGACTAGCGGGGCACAAGAGACCCAGTACTTC.

The CDR3 DNA reads TGTGCCAGCAGTGAAGCGACAGGGGGCTCGCATCAGCCCCAGCATTTT. As protein: CASSEATGGSHQPQHF. V usage is TRBV6-1 and J usage is TRBJ1-5; TRBD1 matches at 10 bases. V lost 0 bases and J lost 5; bases outside the gene matches: 4. The CDR3 spans 16 residues. Germline-derived CDR1 and CDR2 are MNHNS and SASEGT.

V is TRBV18 and J is TRBJ1-5; 7 nucleotides match TRBD1. Germline CDR1 reads KGHSH; CDR2 reads LQKENI. Trimming at V came to 4 bases and at J to 6 bases, leaving 3 bases not matched to a gene. CDR3 size: 13 residues. CDR3 bases: TGTGCCAGCTCACAAGGGACAGTTCAGCCCCAGCATTTT. Residues: CASSQGTVQPQHF.

The chain joins TRBV4-1 to TRBJ2-1; D perhaps matches TRBD1 (6 bases). The CDR3 loop spans 17 amino acids. Trimming shortened V by 0 bases and J by 4 bases, and 16 bases separated the two germline ends. Germline-derived CDR1 and CDR2 are MGHRA and YSYEKL. The CDR3 spells CASSQDPPGHKYNEQFF. CDR3 DNA sequence: TGCGCCAGCAGCCAAGACCCTCCGGGACACAAGTACAATGAGCAGTTCTTC.

J is TRBJ2-1 and V is TRBV5-6, with unresolved D. The CDR3 runs to 14 residues. Germline CDR1 and CDR2: SGHDT and YYEEEE. V lost 6 bases and J 0 bases, leaving 10 bases between the germline ends. The CDR3 protein is CASNIFHSYNEQFF. The CDR3 region has the DNA TGTGCCAGCAACATTTTTCACTCCTACAATGAGCAGTTCTTC.

The CDR3 is CASGATLTSGGTGELFF. CDR3 coding DNA: TGTGCCAGTGGGGCTACCCTGACTAGCGGGGGCACCGGGGAGCTGTTTTTT. The chain carries TRBV19 and TRBJ2-2; 12 nucleotides agree with TRBD2. The ends lost 8 bases at V and 4 bases at J; junction bases unmatched: 11. The CDR3 runs 17 residues. CDR1 LNHDA and CDR2 SQIVND come from the germline V gene (reference sequence).

The J gene is TRBJ1-3, the V gene TRBV27; D may be TRBD1 (6 bases). Germline V gene data show CDR1 as MNHEY and CDR2 as SMNVEV (reference sequence). Trimming pared 2 bases from V and 2 bases from J, leaving 7 bases between. The length of the CDR3 is 14 residues. Here the CDR3 reads CASSLTGPGNTIYF. The DNA of the CDR3 is TGTGCCAGCAGTTTAACAGGGCCTGGAAACACCATATATTTT.

The chain employs TRBV30 and TRBJ1-5; D call uncertain. Germline CDR1 GTSNPN, CDR2 SVGIG (reference sequence). This CDR3 comprises 12 residues. Trimming pared 3 bases from V and 6 bases from J, leaving 9 bases between. CDR3 loop: CAWSGEGQPQHF. In DNA form, the CDR3 reads TGTGCCTGGAGCGGGGAAGGTCAGCCCCAGCATTTT.

In DNA, the CDR3 is TGTGCCAGCAGCACAACAGGGACACCAGAGCAGTTCTTC. Protein product: CASSTTGTPEQFF. The chain links TRBV21-1 to TRBJ2-1; whether TRBD1, the table's D call, matches the DNA was not checked. TRBV21-1 is termed a pseudogene. This CDR3 spans 13 amino acids.

The chain joins TRBV15 to TRBJ2-2; D might be TRBD2 (6 bases). The ends were cut back, 1 base at V and 0 bases at J, with 9 bases in the middle. This CDR3 is built from 16 residues. Looked up from germline, CDR1 is LNHNV and CDR2 is YYDKDF (reference sequence). The CDR3 coding sequence is TGTGCCACCAGCAGAGCGGGGGTCGCGAACACCGGGGAGCTGTTTTTT. This encodes CATSRAGVANTGELFF.

J is TRBJ2-7 and V is TRBV7-3, with TRBD1 as a possible D gene (5 bases). V dropped 5 bases and J dropped 2 bases, with 13 bases sitting between them. This CDR3 is built from 14 residues. Germline V lookup: CDR1 SGHTA, CDR2 FQGTGA. CDR3: CASSPGGAPYEQYF. CDR3 coding DNA: TGTGCCAGCAGCCCCGGTGGGGCTCCCTACGAGCAGTACTTC.

This rearrangement joins TRBV7-2 to TRBJ2-5, with a weak D call TRBD2 (6 bases). Trimming shortened V by 0 bases and J by 5 bases, and 13 bases separated the two germline ends. Germline V CDR1 and CDR2: SGHTA, FQGNSA. The CDR3 extends over 15 amino acids. The CDR3 DNA sequence: TGTGCCAGCAGCTTAGCTCGGAGGGCTGTGGAGACCCAGTACTTC. Translated, it gives CASSLARRAVETQYF.

The chain is built from TRBV19 and TRBJ1-1; no definite D call. This CDR3 has 15 residues. Between the trimmed V and J ends, which lost 1 base and 1 base, there was a span of 10 bases. Per the germline V gene, CDR1 is LNHDA and CDR2 is SQIVND (reference sequence). The CDR3 sequence: CASSIAEGANTEAFF. CDR3 nucleotide sequence: TGTGCCAGTAGTATAGCAGAGGGTGCGAACACTGAAGCTTTCTTT.

V gene TRBV19 combines with J gene TRBJ2-7; possibly TRBD1 for D (6 bases). The CDR3 totals 15 residues. Germline values: CDR1 LNHDA, CDR2 SQIVND (reference sequence). Trimming took 1 base from V and 2 from J, leaving 12 bases between them. The CDR3 is CASSIVRGGTYEQYF. In DNA, the CDR3 is TGTGCCAGTAGTATAGTGAGAGGGGGAACCTACGAGCAGTACTTC.

The CDR3 nucleotides read TGTGCCAGCAGCTTTTTCGTCGGTCTGAGCTCCTACAATGAGCAGTTCTTC. Amino acids: CASSFFVGLSSYNEQFF. The chain carries TRBV13 and TRBJ2-1; D unresolved. Germline-derived CDR1 and CDR2 are PRHDT and FYEKMQ (reference sequence). The CDR3 loop spans 17 amino acids. The germline V and J ends were trimmed by 3 bases and 0 bases, with 15 bases remaining between them.

The rearrangement uses TRBV23-1 and TRBJ2-3; D is ambiguous. TRBV23-1 is an ORF for which the function is uncertain. V dropped 0 bases and J dropped 2 bases, with 9 bases sitting between them. The CDR3 consists of 15 residues. CDR3 nucleotide sequence: TGCGCCAGCAGTCAATCGTTCAGGTACACAGATACGCAGTATTTT. Its protein is CASSQSFRYTDTQYF.

V usage is TRBV5-4 and J usage is TRBJ1-1; D perhaps matches TRBD1 (6 bases). Trimming removed 8 bases from V and 5 bases from J, with 22 bases in between. CDR3 length equals 15 residues. The germline V gene encodes CDR1 SGHNT and CDR2 YYREEE (reference sequence). This chain's CDR3 is CARTGHSRGKTEAFF. CDR3 sequence (DNA): TGTGCCAGAACGGGACACTCAAGGGGTAAAACTGAAGCTTTCTTT. The entire variable domain, with the rest obtained from reference TRBV5-4 and TRBJ1-1, is as follows: ETGVTQSPTHLIKTRGQQVTLRCSSQSGHNTVSWYQQALGQGPQFIFQYYREEENGRGNFPPRFSGLQFPNYSSELNVNALELDDSALYLCARTGHSRGKTEAFFGQGTRLTVV.

The chain uses TRBV25-1 and TRBJ2-2, with 9 bases lining up with TRBD1. V lost 3 bases, J lost 13 bases, and 3 bases stayed unmatched. The CDR3 extends over 12 amino acids. The germline V gene encodes CDR1 MGHDK and CDR2 SYGVNS. CDR3 DNA: TGTGCCAGCAGTGAGGACAGGGGAGTGCTGTTTTTT. Its translation: CASSEDRGVLFF.